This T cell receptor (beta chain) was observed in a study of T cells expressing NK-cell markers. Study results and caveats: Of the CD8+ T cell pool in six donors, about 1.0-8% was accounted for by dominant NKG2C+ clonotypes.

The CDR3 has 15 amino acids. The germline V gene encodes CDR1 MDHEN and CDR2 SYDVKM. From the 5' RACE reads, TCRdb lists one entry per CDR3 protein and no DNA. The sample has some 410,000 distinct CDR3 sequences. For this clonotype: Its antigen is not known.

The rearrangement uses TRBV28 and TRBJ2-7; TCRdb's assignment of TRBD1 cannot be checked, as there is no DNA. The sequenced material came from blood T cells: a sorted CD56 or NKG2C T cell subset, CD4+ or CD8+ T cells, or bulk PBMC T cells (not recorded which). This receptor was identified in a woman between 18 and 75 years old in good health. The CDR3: CASSLFEARGYEQYF.